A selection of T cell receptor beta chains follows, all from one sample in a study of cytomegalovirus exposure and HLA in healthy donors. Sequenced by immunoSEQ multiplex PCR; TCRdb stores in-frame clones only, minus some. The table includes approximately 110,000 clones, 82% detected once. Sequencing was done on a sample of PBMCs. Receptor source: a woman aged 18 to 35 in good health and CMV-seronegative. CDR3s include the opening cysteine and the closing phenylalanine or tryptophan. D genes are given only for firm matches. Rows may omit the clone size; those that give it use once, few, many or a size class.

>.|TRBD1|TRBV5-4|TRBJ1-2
TGTGCCAGCAGCTTGGATGGCAGGGGGAATGGCTACACCTTC
CASSLDGRGNGYTF
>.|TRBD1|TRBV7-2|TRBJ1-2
TGTGCCAGCAGCCCCCCGGGAGGGGGCTACTATGGCTACACCTTC
CASSPPGGGYYGYTF
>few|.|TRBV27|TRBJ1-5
TGTGCCAGCAGTCGGGCAGGAGGGAATCAGCCCCAGCATTTT
CASSRAGGNQPQHF
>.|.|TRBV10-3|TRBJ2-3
TGTGCCATCGCAAGCGGAGATTCACAAGCGGATACGCAGTATTTT
CAIASGDSQADTQYF
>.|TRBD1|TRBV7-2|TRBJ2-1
TGTGCCAGCAGCCTGACAGGGCGTGAGCAGTTCTTC
CASSLTGREQFF
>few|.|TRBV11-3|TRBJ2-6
TGTGCCAGCAGCTTAGGCAGGGCTGGGGCCAACGTCCTGACTTTC
CASSLGRAGANVLTF
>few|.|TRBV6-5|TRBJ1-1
TGTGCCAGCAGCTTTTTCAACATGAACACTGAAGCTTTCTTT
CASSFFNMNTEAFF
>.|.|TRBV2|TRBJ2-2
TGTGCCAGCAGACGACAGCCTAACACCGGGGAGCTGTTTTTT
CASRRQPNTGELFF
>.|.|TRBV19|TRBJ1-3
TGTGCCAGTAGTATCGAGGGCTTTGGAAACACCATATATTTT
CASSIEGFGNTIYF
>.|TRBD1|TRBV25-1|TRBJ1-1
TGTGCCAGCAGTGAGGGGTCAGGGGGCACTGAAGCTTTCTTT
CASSEGSGGTEAFF
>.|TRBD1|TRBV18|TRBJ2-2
TGTGCCAGCTCACCGAGAGGGACAGGGGATACCGGGGAGCTGTTTTTT
CASSPRGTGDTGELFF
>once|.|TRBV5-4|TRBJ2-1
TGTGCCAGCAGCGGAAACAGGGTAACCTACAATGAGCAGTTCTTC
CASSGNRVTYNEQFF
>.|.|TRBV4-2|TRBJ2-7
TGTGCCAGCAGCCAAGATGGGACTGACTACGAGCAGTACTTC
CASSQDGTDYEQYF
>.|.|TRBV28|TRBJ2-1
TGTGCCAGCAGTTACGGGGGCTCCTACAATGAGCAGTTCTTC
CASSYGGSYNEQFF
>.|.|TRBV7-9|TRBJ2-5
TGTGCCAGCAGCTTAGTGGGCGGGGAGTCGGGGACCCAGTACTTC
CASSLVGGESGTQYF
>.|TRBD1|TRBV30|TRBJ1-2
TGTGCCTGGAGTCCCGGGACAGGGGATGGCTACACCTTC
CAWSPGTGDGYTF
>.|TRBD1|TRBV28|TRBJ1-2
TGTGCCAGCAGTTGGACAGGGCCCTATGGCTACACCTTC
CASSWTGPYGYTF
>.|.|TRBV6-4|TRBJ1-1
TGTGCCAGCAGTGAGGGCAGCTACACTGAAGCTTTCTTT
CASSEGSYTEAFF
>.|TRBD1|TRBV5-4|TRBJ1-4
TGTGCCAGCAGCAAGGGACAGAATAATGAAAAACTGTTTTTT
CASSKGQNNEKLFF
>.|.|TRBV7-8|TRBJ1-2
TGTGCCAGCAGCTTAGACACAGGGAATGGCTACACCTTC
CASSLDTGNGYTF
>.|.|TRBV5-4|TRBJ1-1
TGTGCCAGCTTCCGTGAGGGGGTGAACACTGAAGCTTTCTTT
CASFREGVNTEAFF
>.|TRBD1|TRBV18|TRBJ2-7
TGTGCCAGCTCACCTTCCGGGACAGCGGACTACGAGCAGTACTTC
CASSPSGTADYEQYF
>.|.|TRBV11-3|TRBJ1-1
TGTGCCAGCAGCTTAGTGGTCTCAGGGCGGCCTGAAGCTTTCTTT
CASSLVVSGRPEAFF
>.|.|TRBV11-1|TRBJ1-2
TGTGCCAGCAGCTTTAACCAGGGATTTGGCTACACCTTC
CASSFNQGFGYTF
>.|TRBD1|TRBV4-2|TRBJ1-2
TGTGCCAGCAGCCAACAGGGGGTGAGGGGCTACACCTTC
CASSQQGVRGYTF
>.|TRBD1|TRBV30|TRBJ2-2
TGTGCCTGGCAGGTTGGGACAGCTAACACCGGGGAGCTGTTTTTT
CAWQVGTANTGELFF
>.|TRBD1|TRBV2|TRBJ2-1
TGTGCCAGCAGTCGGGACAGGGGATTTACTGAGCAGTTCTTC
CASSRDRGFTEQFF
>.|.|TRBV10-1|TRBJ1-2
TGCGCCAGCAGTGAGTCGAACAGGGAAGGACGTGGCTACACCTTC
CASSESNREGRGYTF
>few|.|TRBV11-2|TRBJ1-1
TGTGCCAGCATCTCATCTCCAGGGGTGAGCACTGAAGCTTTCTTT
CASISSPGVSTEAFF
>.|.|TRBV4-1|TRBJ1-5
TGCGCCAGCAGCCAAGCGTTAACGGGGAATCAGCCCCAGCATTTT
CASSQALTGNQPQHF
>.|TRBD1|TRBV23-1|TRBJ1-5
TGCGCCGGCAGGGGGCGTAAAGGTCAGCCCCAGCATTTT
CAGRGRKGQPQHF
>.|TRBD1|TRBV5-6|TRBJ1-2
TGTGCCAGCAGCAGGGACAGAGGGTATGGCTACACCTTC
CASSRDRGYGYTF
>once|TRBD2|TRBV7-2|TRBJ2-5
TGTGCCAGCACCCCCCTGGGGCTAGCGGGACACCAAGAGACCCAGTACTTC
CASTPLGLAGHQETQYF
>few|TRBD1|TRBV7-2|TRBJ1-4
TGTGCCAGCAGCCCCGGACAGGGGATGAAACTGTTTTTT
CASSPGQGMKLFF
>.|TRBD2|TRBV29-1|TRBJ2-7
TGCAGCGTTGGTACTAGCGCCAGTACCGAGCAGTACTTC
CSVGTSASTEQYF
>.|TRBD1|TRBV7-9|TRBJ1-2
TGTGCCAGCAGCAGTATTGGGACAGTACCTAACTATGGCTACACCTTC
CASSSIGTVPNYGYTF
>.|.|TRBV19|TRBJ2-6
TGTGCCAGTAGTACGGCCGGGAGCTCTGGGGCCAACGTCCTGACTTTC
CASSTAGSSGANVLTF
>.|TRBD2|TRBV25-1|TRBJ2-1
TGTGCCAGCAGTGATCTCAACCGGGACTATTTCTACAATGAGCAGTTCTTC
CASSDLNRDYFYNEQFF
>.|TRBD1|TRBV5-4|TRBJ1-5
TGTGCCAGCAGCCCACATTGGGGACAGAACAATCAGCCCCAGCATTTT
CASSPHWGQNNQPQHF
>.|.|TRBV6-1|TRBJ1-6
TGTGCCAGCAGTGAAAAGCTTTCACCCCTCCACTTT
CASSEKLSPLHF
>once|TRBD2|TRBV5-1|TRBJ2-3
TGCGCCAGCAGCTTCTCTAGCGGGACCCGCACAGATACGCAGTATTTT
CASSFSSGTRTDTQYF
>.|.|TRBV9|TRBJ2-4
TGTGCCAGCAGCGTCGGGGGGCTAGCGGTCGACATTCAGTACTTC
CASSVGGLAVDIQYF
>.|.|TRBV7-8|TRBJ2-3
TGTGCCAGCAGCTTCCAGCGAGATACGCAGTATTTT
CASSFQRDTQYF
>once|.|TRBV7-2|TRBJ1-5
TGTGCCAGCAGCCTGGGCCGCAATCAGCCCCAGCATTTT
CASSLGRNQPQHF
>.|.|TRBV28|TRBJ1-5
TGTGCCGTGGGGGGGGATCAGCCCCAGCATTTT
CAVGGDQPQHF
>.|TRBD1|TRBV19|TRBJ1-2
TGTGCCAGTACCTTCGGGACAGCCCGACGAAAGGATGGCTACACCTTC
CASTFGTARRKDGYTF
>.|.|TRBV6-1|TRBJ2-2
TGTGCCAGCAGTGAAATGGAGGGACGCGCCGGGGAGCTGTTTTTT
CASSEMEGRAGELFF
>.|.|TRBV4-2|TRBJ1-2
TGTGCCAGCAGCCAAGATTCAGAAGACTATGGCTACACCTTC
CASSQDSEDYGYTF
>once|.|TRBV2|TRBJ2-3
TGTGCCAGCAGTGAGGGGGGAAACCGAAGTCCAGATACGCAGTATTTT
CASSEGGNRSPDTQYF
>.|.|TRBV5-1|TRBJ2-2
TGCGCCAGCAGCTTGCGTCAGGGGGGGAACACCGGGGAGCTGTTTTTT
CASSLRQGGNTGELFF
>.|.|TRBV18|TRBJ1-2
TGTGCCAGCTCTTCCCGAGACTATGGCTACACCTTC
CASSSRDYGYTF
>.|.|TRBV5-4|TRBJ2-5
TGTGCCAGCCACGAGAGAGTAGAGACCCAGTACTTC
CASHERVETQYF